The text below deals with one TCR beta chain. Its cognate antigen has yet to be identified. Per-nucleotide qualities are absent, and no much larger clonotype sits a single base away. This sample was included in a study of T cell changes during pregnancy in multiple sclerosis (dated 2019 in TCRdb). With respect to the entire study: The study examined how the T cell repertoire changed over the course of pregnancy in women with multiple sclerosis.

Libraries came from the immunoSEQ multiplex PCR assay. The table comes from immuneACCESS by way of TCRdb, which keeps in-frame sequences with V and J called. Part of the clones is missing from these tables; in studies checked, under half for an unresolved V gene and the rest for unknown reasons. For this sample there are around 20,000 clones; 85% appear just once. The ten largest clones add up to approximately 14% of the sample. The germline V gene yields MDHEN for CDR1 and SYDVKM for CDR2. V loses 6 bases at its end and J loses 8 bases; junction bases beyond the gene matches: 12. Its CDR3 holds 14 amino acids, cysteine through phenylalanine. Of the read, only the CDR3 DNA is kept; its 42 bases are in frame from base 1.

The input for sequencing was CD8+ T cells from peripheral blood mononuclear cells, taken in the first trimester of pregnancy. The sequence is built from TRBV28 and TRBJ1-1, and TRBD1 matches 7 of the central bases. This clonotype was obtained from a female donor in good health, enrolled as a control in a pregnancy study. The DNA sequence is TGTGCCAGCAGCCTTTTCGGGACAGACTACGAAGCTTTCTTT. Its coded protein is CASSLFGTDYEAFF.